This paragraph covers one T cell receptor (beta chain) sequence. Clones were read by immunoSEQ multiplex PCR, and TCRdb kept only the in-frame ones, dropping some. The data hold more than 85,000 clones, with about 90% observed a single time. This sample stems from a study of control samples from healthy donors and cancer patients. The J segment lost 7 bases and the V segment lost 2 bases, leaving 1 base of the junction unmatched. CDR1 is MDHEN, CDR2 SYDVKM, per germline. This CDR3 spans 13 amino acids. What was sequenced was blood. The sequence was collected from a woman between 18 and 29 years old in good health. This chain connects TRBV28 to TRBJ2-7; TRBD2 aligns across 11 bases. This CDR3 is CASSLTSGSEQYF. The CDR3 DNA reads as TGTGCCAGCAGTTTAACTAGCGGGAGTGAGCAGTACTTC.